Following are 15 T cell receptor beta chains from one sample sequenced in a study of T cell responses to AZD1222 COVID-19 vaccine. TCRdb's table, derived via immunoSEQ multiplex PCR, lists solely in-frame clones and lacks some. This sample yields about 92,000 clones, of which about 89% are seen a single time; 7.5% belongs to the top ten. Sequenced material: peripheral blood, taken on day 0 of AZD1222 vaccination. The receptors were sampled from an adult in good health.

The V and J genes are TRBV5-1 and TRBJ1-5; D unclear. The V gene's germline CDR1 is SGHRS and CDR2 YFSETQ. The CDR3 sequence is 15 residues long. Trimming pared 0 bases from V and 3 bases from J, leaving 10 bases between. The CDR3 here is CASSLDVTPNQPQHF. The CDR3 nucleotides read TGCGCCAGCAGCTTGGACGTCACCCCCAATCAGCCCCAGCATTTT.

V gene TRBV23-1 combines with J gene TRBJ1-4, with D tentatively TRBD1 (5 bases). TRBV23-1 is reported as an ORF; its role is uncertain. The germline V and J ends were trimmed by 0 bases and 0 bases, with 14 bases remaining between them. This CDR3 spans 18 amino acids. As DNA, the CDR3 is TGCGCCAGCAGTCAATCGAGAAGGGGTGGAGCAACTAATGAAAAACTGTTTTTT. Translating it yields CASSQSRRGGATNEKLFF.

The CDR3: CASSKDGAYGYTF. The CDR3, as DNA: TGTGCCAGCAGTAAGGACGGCGCCTATGGCTACACCTTC. The chain carries TRBV5-4 and TRBJ1-2; D ambiguous. The CDR3 is 13 amino acids. CDR1 SGHNT and CDR2 YYREEE come from the germline V gene (reference sequence). Trimming stripped 5 bases from V and 4 bases from J, with 12 bases between.

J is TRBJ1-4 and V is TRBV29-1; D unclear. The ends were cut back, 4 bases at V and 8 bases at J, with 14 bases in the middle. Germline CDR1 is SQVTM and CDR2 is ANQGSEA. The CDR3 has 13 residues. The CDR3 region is CSVAGVGGEKLFF. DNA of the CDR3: TGCAGCGTTGCCGGGGTCGGAGGGGAAAAACTGTTTTTT.

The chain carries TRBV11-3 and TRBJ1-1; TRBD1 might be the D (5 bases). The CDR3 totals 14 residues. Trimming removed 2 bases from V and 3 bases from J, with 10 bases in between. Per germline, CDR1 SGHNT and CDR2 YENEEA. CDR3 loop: CASSLTQADTEAFF. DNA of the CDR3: TGTGCCAGCAGCTTAACACAGGCGGACACTGAAGCTTTCTTT.

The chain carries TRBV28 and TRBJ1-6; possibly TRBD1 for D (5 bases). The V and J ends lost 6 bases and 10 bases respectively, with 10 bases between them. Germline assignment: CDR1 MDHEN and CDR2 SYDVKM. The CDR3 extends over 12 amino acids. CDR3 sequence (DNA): TGTGCCAGCAGCAGGGTGCGGTCACCCCTCCACTTT. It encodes CASSRVRSPLHF.

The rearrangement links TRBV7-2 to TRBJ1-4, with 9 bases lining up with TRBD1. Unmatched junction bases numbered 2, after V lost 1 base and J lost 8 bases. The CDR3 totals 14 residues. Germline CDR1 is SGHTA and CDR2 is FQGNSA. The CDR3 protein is CASSLDRGREKLFF. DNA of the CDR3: TGTGCCAGCAGCTTAGACAGGGGGCGAGAAAAACTGTTTTTT. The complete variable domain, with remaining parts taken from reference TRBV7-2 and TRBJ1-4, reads GAGVSQSPSNKVTEKGKDVELRCDPISGHTALYWYRQSLGQGLEFLIYFQGNSAPDKSGLPSDRFSAERTGGSVSTLTIQRTQQEDSAVYLCASSLDRGREKLFFGSGTQLSVL.

As DNA, the CDR3 is TGTGCCTCAAAGAGGGCAGGCAACACTGAAGCTTTCTTT. Its translation: CASKRAGNTEAFF. The V and J genes are TRBV19 and TRBJ1-1; D gene ambiguous. CDR3 length: 13 residues. Trimming removed 11 bases at V and 2 bases at J, with 15 bases between. Looked up from germline, CDR1 is LNHDA and CDR2 is SQIVND (reference sequence).

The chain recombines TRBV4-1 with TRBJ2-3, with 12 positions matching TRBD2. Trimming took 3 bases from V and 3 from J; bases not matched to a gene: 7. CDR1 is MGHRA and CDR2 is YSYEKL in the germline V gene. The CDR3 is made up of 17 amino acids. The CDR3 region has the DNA TGCGCCAGCAGCCAGCAGACCCTAGCGGGGGGGACAGATACGCAGTATTTT. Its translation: CASSQQTLAGGTDTQYF.

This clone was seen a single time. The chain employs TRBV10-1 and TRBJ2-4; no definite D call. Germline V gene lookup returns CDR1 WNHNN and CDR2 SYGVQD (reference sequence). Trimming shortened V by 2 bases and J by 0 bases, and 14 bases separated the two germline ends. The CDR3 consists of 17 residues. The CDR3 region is CASSEGVGPLAKNIQYF. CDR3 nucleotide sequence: TGCGCCAGCAGTGAGGGGGTAGGACCCCTAGCCAAAAACATTCAGTACTTC.

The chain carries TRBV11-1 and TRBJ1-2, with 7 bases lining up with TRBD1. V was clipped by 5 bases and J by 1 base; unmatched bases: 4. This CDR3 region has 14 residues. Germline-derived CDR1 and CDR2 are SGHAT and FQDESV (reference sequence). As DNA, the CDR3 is TGTGCCAGCAGCATACGACAGGGTAACTATGGCTACACCTTC. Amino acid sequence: CASSIRQGNYGYTF.

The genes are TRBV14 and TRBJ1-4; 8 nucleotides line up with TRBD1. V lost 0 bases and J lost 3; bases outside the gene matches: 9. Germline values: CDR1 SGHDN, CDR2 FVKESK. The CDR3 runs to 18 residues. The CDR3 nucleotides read TGTGCCAGCAGCCAAGACCTCCGGACAGGGAGCTCTAATGAAAAACTGTTTTTT. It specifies CASSQDLRTGSSNEKLFF.

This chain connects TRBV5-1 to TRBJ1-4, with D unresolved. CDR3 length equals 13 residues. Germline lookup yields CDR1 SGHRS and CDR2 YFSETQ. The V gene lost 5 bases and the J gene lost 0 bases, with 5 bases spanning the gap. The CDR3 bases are TGCGCCAGCAGTTGGACAACTAATGAAAAACTGTTTTTT. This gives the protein CASSWTTNEKLFF. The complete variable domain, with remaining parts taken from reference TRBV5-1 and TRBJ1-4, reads KAGVTQTPRYLIKTRGQQVTLSCSPISGHRSVSWYQQTPGQGLQFLFEYFSETQRNKGNFPGRFSGRQFSNSRSEMNVSTLELGDSALYLCASSWTTNEKLFFGSGTQLSVL.

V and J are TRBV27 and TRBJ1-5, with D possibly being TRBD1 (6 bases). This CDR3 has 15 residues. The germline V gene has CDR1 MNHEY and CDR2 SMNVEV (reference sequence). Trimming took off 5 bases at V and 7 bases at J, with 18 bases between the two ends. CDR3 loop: CASSVGAGQSQPQHF. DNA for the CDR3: TGTGCCAGCAGTGTGGGGGCAGGACAGTCCCAGCCCCAGCATTTT.

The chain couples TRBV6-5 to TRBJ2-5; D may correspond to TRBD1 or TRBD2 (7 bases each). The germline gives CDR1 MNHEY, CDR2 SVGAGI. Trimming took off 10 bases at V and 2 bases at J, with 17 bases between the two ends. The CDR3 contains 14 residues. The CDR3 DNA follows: TGTGCCACCACGGGGAGGGGGCGGCAAGAGACCCAGTACTTC. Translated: CATTGRGRQETQYF.